This T cell receptor (beta chain) was observed in a study of cytomegalovirus exposure and HLA in healthy donors. Background on the study: Membership in the Caucasian-associated ancestry cluster was found for around 81% of 350 to 450 genotyped donors.

Notes on this clone: Its target is not known.

Study conclusions and caveats: Most TCR beta V segments were productive about 87% or about 30% of the time in an earlier analysis.

The V gene lost 5 bases and the J gene lost 0 bases, with 11 bases spanning the gap. The CDR3 covers 14 residues. In germline, CDR1 is MNHEY, CDR2 SMNVEV (reference sequence). This PCR relied on a set of 60 Vbeta primers and 13 Jbeta primers. The repertoire was sequenced with immunoSEQ multiplex PCR; TCRdb's copy has only in-frame clones and lacks some. The repertoire holds roughly 140,000 clones, with approximately 78% as singletons. This receptor was taken from a woman aged 40 to 49 in good health and CMV-seropositive. This chain connects TRBV27 to TRBJ2-7; possibly TRBD2 for D (5 bases). Sequencing was performed on PBMCs. The CDR3 spells CASSQLGGSYEQYF. The DNA of the CDR3 is TGTGCCAGCAGTCAACTAGGCGGCTCCTACGAGCAGTACTTC.